This T cell receptor beta chain was identified in a study of blood T cell repertoires in COVID-19. Germline V gene sequence: CDR1 SGHTA, CDR2 FQGNSA. The CDR3 covers 16 residues. The V segment lost 4 bases and the J segment 9 bases; nucleotides outside the gene matches: 15. Data came from immunoSEQ multiplex PCR; TCRdb stores just in-frame clones and leaves some out. The profile shows about 160,000 clones, around four fifths of them singletons. V usage is TRBV7-2 and J usage is TRBJ2-1; 7 positions match TRBD1. This TCR derives from a woman aged 50 to 60 who had recovered from COVID-19. Sequencing was carried out using PBMCs or T cells enriched from blood (not recorded which). CDR3 DNA: TGTGCCAGCAGCTCCCTGGGCGGGCAAGGGGGCTTTGAGCAGTTCTTC. Its translation is CASSSLGGQGGFEQFF.